This TCR beta chain was identified during a study of shared clonotypes between healthy human individuals. Across the study: The donor group consisted of two women and three men, aged 18 to 49.

With regard to this clone: Its antigen is not identified.

Scientists sequenced DNA from unsorted PBMC on ten immunoSEQ deep assay plates. Assay: immunoSEQ multiplex PCR; the TCRdb copy retains only in-frame clones and omits some. The sample shows about 490,000 clones, 79% of them seen only once. Those who donated, Caucasian adults without exception, all lived in Nashville, Tennessee. Study-wide results and limits: Limitation of the genetic and exposure-history diversity represented came from the few donors.

Germline assignment: CDR1 LGHNA and CDR2 YNFKEQ. The CDR3 is made up of 13 amino acids. V was trimmed by 0 bases and J by 9 bases, leaving 9 bases between them. The chain employs TRBV4-2 and TRBJ2-1; D may be TRBD2 (6 bases). Sample: PBMCs. The receptor comes from a woman in her thirties or forties in good health. Some clones in this sample may be carry-over from other donors' samples. CDR3 in amino acids: CASSQDRRVEQFF. The CDR3 nucleotides are TGTGCCAGCAGCCAAGATAGGAGGGTTGAGCAGTTCTTC.